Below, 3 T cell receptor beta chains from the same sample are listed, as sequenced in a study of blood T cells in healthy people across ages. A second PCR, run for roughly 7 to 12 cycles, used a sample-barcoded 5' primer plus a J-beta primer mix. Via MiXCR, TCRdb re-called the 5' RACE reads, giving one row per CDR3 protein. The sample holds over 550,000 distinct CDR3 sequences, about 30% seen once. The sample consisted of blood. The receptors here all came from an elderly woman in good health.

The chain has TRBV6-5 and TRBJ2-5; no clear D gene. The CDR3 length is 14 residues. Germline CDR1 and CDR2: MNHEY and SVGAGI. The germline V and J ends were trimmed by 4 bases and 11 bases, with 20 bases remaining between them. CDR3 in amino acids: CASSSYHTALEQYF. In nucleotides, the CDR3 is TGTGCCAGCAGTTCCTATCACACAGCCTTGGAGCAGTACTTC.

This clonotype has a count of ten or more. The CDR3 reads CASSFRGGELFF. The CDR3 region has the DNA TGTGCCAGCAGTTTTCGTGGGGGAGAACTGTTTTTT. The chain links TRBV27 to TRBJ1-4; tentatively, D is TRBD1 (5 bases). This CDR3 comprises 12 residues. The germline gives CDR1 MNHEY, CDR2 SMNVEV (reference sequence). Trimming took off 3 bases at V and 12 bases at J, with 11 bases between the two ends.

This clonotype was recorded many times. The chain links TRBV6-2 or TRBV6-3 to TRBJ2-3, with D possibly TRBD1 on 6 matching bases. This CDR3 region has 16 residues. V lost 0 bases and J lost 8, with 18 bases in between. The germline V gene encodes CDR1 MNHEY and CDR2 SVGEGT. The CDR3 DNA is TGTGCCAGCAGTTACTCCCCGGGTCAACAGGGACCTACGCAGTATTTT. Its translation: CASSYSPGQQGPTQYF.